The rows below give T cell receptor beta chains drawn from one sample of a study of T cell responses to AZD1222 COVID-19 vaccine. Data came from immunoSEQ multiplex PCR; TCRdb stores just in-frame clones and leaves some out. The sample holds under 300,000 clones, 85% to 95% seen once. Sample: peripheral blood, taken on day 0 of AZD1222 vaccination. The receptors stem from an adult in good health. Both conserved end residues are part of each CDR3. The order of the fields is CDR3 protein, CDR3 DNA, CDR3 length, V gene, clone size, D gene, J gene. D genes are given only for firm matches. Clone size, where shown, is once, few, many, or a class for clones that have expanded.

cdr3_aa: CASHFMTEDYGYTF
cdr3_nt: TGTGCCAGCCACTTCATGACGGAAGACTATGGCTACACCTTC
cdr3_length: 14
v_call: TRBV2
clone_size: NA
d_call: NA
j_call: TRBJ1-2

cdr3_aa: CASSVGSGAGRGYTF
cdr3_nt: TGTGCCAGCAGCGTAGGGTCAGGGGCTGGTCGCGGCTACACCTTC
cdr3_length: 15
v_call: TRBV9
clone_size: NA
d_call: NA
j_call: TRBJ1-2

cdr3_aa: CASSGQGYEQYF
cdr3_nt: TGTGCCAGCAGCGGACAGGGCTACGAGCAGTACTTC
cdr3_length: 12
v_call: TRBV6-5
clone_size: NA
d_call: TRBD1
j_call: TRBJ2-7

cdr3_aa: CASTPHATNEKLFF
cdr3_nt: TGTGCCAGCACCCCCCATGCAACTAATGAAAAACTGTTTTTT
cdr3_length: 14
v_call: TRBV6-6
clone_size: NA
d_call: NA
j_call: TRBJ1-4

cdr3_aa: CASSHNRKNIQYF
cdr3_nt: TGTGCCAGCAGCCACAACAGGAAAAACATTCAGTACTTC
cdr3_length: 13
v_call: TRBV7-2
clone_size: NA
d_call: NA
j_call: TRBJ2-4

cdr3_aa: CASRDQGDQPQHF
cdr3_nt: TGTGCCAGCAGGGACCAGGGGGATCAGCCCCAGCATTTT
cdr3_length: 13
v_call: TRBV12-3/TRBV12-4
clone_size: NA
d_call: TRBD1
j_call: TRBJ1-5

cdr3_aa: CASSPTGDGNEKLFF
cdr3_nt: TGTGCCAGCAGCCCAACAGGGGATGGAAATGAAAAACTGTTTTTT
cdr3_length: 15
v_call: TRBV7-8
clone_size: NA
d_call: TRBD1
j_call: TRBJ1-4

cdr3_aa: CASSQDRGVGIYNEQFF
cdr3_nt: TGCGCCAGCAGCCAAGATCGCGGAGTGGGTATCTACAATGAGCAGTTCTTC
cdr3_length: 17
v_call: TRBV4-3
clone_size: once
d_call: NA
j_call: TRBJ2-1

cdr3_aa: CASSQQLYTDTQYF
cdr3_nt: TGTGCCAGTAGTCAACAGCTTTACACAGATACGCAGTATTTT
cdr3_length: 14
v_call: TRBV19
clone_size: NA
d_call: NA
j_call: TRBJ2-3

cdr3_aa: CASSSFGQGKTEAFF
cdr3_nt: TGTGCCAGCAGCTCCTTCGGACAGGGGAAGACTGAAGCTTTCTTT
cdr3_length: 15
v_call: TRBV3-1/TRBV3-2
clone_size: NA
d_call: TRBD1
j_call: TRBJ1-1

cdr3_aa: CASSLGGQGTYEQYF
cdr3_nt: TGTGCCAGCAGTTTAGGGGGACAGGGTACCTACGAGCAGTACTTC
cdr3_length: 15
v_call: TRBV27
clone_size: NA
d_call: TRBD1
j_call: TRBJ2-7

cdr3_aa: CASSQLGDTEAFF
cdr3_nt: TGTGCCAGCAGCCAACTGGGAGATACTGAAGCTTTCTTT
cdr3_length: 13
v_call: TRBV3-1/TRBV3-2
clone_size: NA
d_call: NA
j_call: TRBJ1-1

cdr3_aa: CASSSRGGNQPQHF
cdr3_nt: TGTGCCAGCAGCTCCAGGGGGGGCAATCAGCCCCAGCATTTT
cdr3_length: 14
v_call: TRBV7-2
clone_size: NA
d_call: TRBD1
j_call: TRBJ1-5

cdr3_aa: CASSLKPADGNQPQHF
cdr3_nt: TGTGCCAGCAGCTTAAAACCAGCCGACGGCAATCAGCCCCAGCATTTT
cdr3_length: 16
v_call: TRBV7-9
clone_size: NA
d_call: NA
j_call: TRBJ1-5

cdr3_aa: CASSSRQGAWETQYF
cdr3_nt: TGTGCCAGCAGTTCGAGACAGGGGGCGTGGGAGACCCAGTACTTC
cdr3_length: 15
v_call: TRBV5-4
clone_size: NA
d_call: TRBD1
j_call: TRBJ2-5

cdr3_aa: CASAWGGNEKLFF
cdr3_nt: TGTGCCAGCGCCTGGGGGGGGAATGAAAAACTGTTTTTT
cdr3_length: 13
v_call: TRBV2
clone_size: NA
d_call: NA
j_call: TRBJ1-4

cdr3_aa: CASSQLGGAGQPQHF
cdr3_nt: TGCGCCAGCAGCCAGCTCGGAGGGGCAGGTCAGCCCCAGCATTTT
cdr3_length: 15
v_call: TRBV4-1
clone_size: NA
d_call: NA
j_call: TRBJ1-5

cdr3_aa: CASSQGRTNEKLFF
cdr3_nt: TGCGCCAGCAGCCAAGGTCGGACTAATGAAAAACTGTTTTTT
cdr3_length: 14
v_call: TRBV4-1
clone_size: once
d_call: NA
j_call: TRBJ1-4

cdr3_aa: CATSRLVATGSPLHF
cdr3_nt: TGTGCCACCAGCAGACTCGTGGCCACGGGTTCACCCCTCCACTTT
cdr3_length: 15
v_call: TRBV15
clone_size: NA
d_call: NA
j_call: TRBJ1-6

cdr3_aa: CASGGLAGEGDTQYF
cdr3_nt: TGTGCCAGCGGAGGGCTAGCGGGGGAGGGGGATACGCAGTATTTT
cdr3_length: 15
v_call: TRBV28
clone_size: NA
d_call: TRBD2
j_call: TRBJ2-3

cdr3_aa: CASQGVTHGGYTF
cdr3_nt: TGTGCCTCCCAGGGGGTAACTCACGGTGGCTACACCTTC
cdr3_length: 13
v_call: TRBV10-3
clone_size: NA
d_call: TRBD1
j_call: TRBJ1-2

cdr3_aa: CASSRREGTTYNEQFF
cdr3_nt: TGTGCCAGCAGCCGCCGGGAGGGAACGACCTACAATGAGCAGTTCTTC
cdr3_length: 16
v_call: TRBV5-4
clone_size: NA
d_call: TRBD2
j_call: TRBJ2-1

cdr3_aa: CASSAKEALLNYGYTF
cdr3_nt: TGTGCCAGCAGCGCCAAGGAGGCCCTATTAAACTATGGCTACACCTTC
cdr3_length: 16
v_call: TRBV5-5
clone_size: NA
d_call: NA
j_call: TRBJ1-2

cdr3_aa: CASGWYNQHNEQFF
cdr3_nt: TGTGCCAGCGGTTGGTATAACCAACACAATGAGCAGTTCTTC
cdr3_length: 14
v_call: TRBV2
clone_size: once
d_call: NA
j_call: TRBJ2-1

cdr3_aa: CASSQLGRTGGNYGYTF
cdr3_nt: TGTGCCAGCAGCCAACTCGGCCGAACAGGGGGCAACTATGGCTACACCTTC
cdr3_length: 17
v_call: TRBV14
clone_size: NA
d_call: TRBD1
j_call: TRBJ1-2

cdr3_aa: CASGGSGAPYERDF
cdr3_nt: TGTGCCAGCGGGGGGAGCGGGGCTCCCTACGAGCGGGACTTC
cdr3_length: 14
v_call: TRBV2
clone_size: NA
d_call: TRBD2
j_call: TRBJ2-7

cdr3_aa: CASGTMPDTQYF
cdr3_nt: TGTGCCAGCGGGACTATGCCAGATACGCAGTATTTT
cdr3_length: 12
v_call: TRBV3-1/TRBV3-2
clone_size: NA
d_call: TRBD2
j_call: TRBJ2-3

cdr3_aa: CASSFGGITDTQYF
cdr3_nt: TGCGCCAGCAGCTTTGGGGGGATCACAGATACGCAGTATTTT
cdr3_length: 14
v_call: TRBV5-1
clone_size: NA
d_call: NA
j_call: TRBJ2-3

cdr3_aa: CASSSSRSDTQYF
cdr3_nt: TGTGCCAGCAGCTCTTCGAGGTCAGATACGCAGTATTTT
cdr3_length: 13
v_call: TRBV7-3
clone_size: NA
d_call: NA
j_call: TRBJ2-3